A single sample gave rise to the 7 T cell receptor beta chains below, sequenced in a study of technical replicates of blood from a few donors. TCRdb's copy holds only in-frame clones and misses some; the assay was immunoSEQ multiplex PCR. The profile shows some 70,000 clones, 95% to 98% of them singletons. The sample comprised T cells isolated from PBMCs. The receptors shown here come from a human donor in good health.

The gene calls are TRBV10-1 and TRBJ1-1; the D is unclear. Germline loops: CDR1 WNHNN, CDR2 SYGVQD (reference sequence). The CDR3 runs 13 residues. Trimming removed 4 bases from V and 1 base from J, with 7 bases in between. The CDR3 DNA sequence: TGCGCCAGCAGTGTGGCCCGGAACACTGAAGCTTTCTTT. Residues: CASSVARNTEAFF.

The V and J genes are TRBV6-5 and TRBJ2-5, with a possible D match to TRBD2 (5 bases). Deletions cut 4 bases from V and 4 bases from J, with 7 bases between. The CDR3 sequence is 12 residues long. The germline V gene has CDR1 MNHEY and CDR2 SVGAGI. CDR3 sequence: CASSSSIETQYF. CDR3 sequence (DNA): TGTGCCAGCAGTTCTAGCATAGAGACCCAGTACTTC.

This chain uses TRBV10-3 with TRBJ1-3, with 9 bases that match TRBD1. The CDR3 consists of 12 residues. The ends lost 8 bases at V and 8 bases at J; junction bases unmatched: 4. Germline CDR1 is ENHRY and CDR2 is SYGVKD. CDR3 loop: CAIRDRVDTIYF. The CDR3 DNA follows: TGTGCCATCCGGGACAGGGTAGACACCATATATTTT.

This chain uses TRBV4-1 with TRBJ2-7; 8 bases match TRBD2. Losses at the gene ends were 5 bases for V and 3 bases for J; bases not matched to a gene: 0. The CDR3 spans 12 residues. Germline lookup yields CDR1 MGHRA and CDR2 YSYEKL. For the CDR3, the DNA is TGCGCCAGCAGCAGCGGGAGCTACGAGCAGTACTTC. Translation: CASSSGSYEQYF.

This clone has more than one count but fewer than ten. The CDR3 spells CASSLSHNTEAFF. CDR3 DNA: TGTGCCAGCAGTTTGTCACATAACACTGAAGCTTTCTTT. The chain couples TRBV28 to TRBJ1-1, with D unresolved. Trimming removed 3 bases at V and 2 bases at J, with 7 bases between. The CDR3 extends over 13 amino acids. From germline, CDR1 is MDHEN and CDR2 SYDVKM.

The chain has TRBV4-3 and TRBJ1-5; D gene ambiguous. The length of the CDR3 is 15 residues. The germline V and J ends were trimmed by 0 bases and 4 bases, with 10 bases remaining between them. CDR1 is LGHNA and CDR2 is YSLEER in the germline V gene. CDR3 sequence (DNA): TGCGCCAGCAGCCAAGATCTCGGGGTTAATCAGCCCCAGCATTTT. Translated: CASSQDLGVNQPQHF.

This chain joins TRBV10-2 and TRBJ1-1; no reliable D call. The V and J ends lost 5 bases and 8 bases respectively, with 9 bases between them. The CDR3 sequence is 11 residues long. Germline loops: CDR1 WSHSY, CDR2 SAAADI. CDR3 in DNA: TGCGCCAGCAGTATCACGGGGGAAGCTTTCTTT. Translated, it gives CASSITGEAFF.